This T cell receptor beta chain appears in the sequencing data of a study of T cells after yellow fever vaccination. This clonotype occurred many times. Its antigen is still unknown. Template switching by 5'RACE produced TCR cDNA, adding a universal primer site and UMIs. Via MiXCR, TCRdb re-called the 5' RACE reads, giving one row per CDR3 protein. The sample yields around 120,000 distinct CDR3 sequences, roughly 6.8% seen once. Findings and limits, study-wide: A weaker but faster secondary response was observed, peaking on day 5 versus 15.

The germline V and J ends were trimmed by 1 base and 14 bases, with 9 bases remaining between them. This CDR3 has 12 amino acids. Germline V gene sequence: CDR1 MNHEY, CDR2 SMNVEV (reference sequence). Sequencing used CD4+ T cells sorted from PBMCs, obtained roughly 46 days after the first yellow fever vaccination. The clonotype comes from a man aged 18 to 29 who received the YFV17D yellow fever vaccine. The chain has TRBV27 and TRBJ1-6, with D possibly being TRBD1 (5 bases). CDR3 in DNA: TGTGCCAGCAGTTTATGGGGGAAGGCCCTCCACTTT. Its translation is CASSLWGKALHF.